The 13 T cell receptor beta chains given below trace back to one sample, sequenced in a study of T cell responses to AZD1222 COVID-19 vaccine. Produced via immunoSEQ multiplex PCR; TCRdb's table is partial and in-frame only. The sample has about 140,000 clones, about 91% seen once. The sample here was peripheral blood, taken on day 0 of AZD1222 vaccination. The receptors were sampled from an adult in good health.

The chain combines TRBV9 with TRBJ1-4; D remains unclear. The CDR3 consists of 16 residues. V lost 4 bases and J lost 0, with 13 bases in between. The germline gives CDR1 SGDLS, CDR2 YYNGEE. This chain's CDR3 is CASSFLHSPTNEKLFF. The CDR3 DNA follows: TGTGCCAGCAGCTTCCTCCACTCGCCAACTAATGAAAAACTGTTTTTT.

The chain carries TRBV4-2 and TRBJ2-5; tentatively, D is TRBD2 (5 bases). There are 16 residues in the CDR3. Trimming removed 1 base at V and 4 bases at J, with 16 bases between. Germline V CDR1 and CDR2: LGHNA, YNFKEQ. The CDR3 spells CASSQGTSGEGETQYF. Here the CDR3 DNA reads TGTGCCAGCAGCCAAGGTACCTCTGGAGAGGGAGAGACCCAGTACTTC.

The chain uses TRBV19 and TRBJ1-2, with D perhaps TRBD1 (6 bases). The CDR3 spans 14 residues. The germline V gene has CDR1 LNHDA and CDR2 SQIVND (reference sequence). V was trimmed by 3 bases and J by 4 bases, leaving 12 bases between them. CDR3 sequence reads: CASSIRGEGYGYTF. The CDR3 nucleotides are TGTGCCAGTAGTATCAGGGGAGAAGGCTATGGCTACACCTTC.

CDR3 DNA: TGTGCCAGCAGTTTGAGGACTAGCGGACCCTACGAGCAGTACTTC. This codes for CASSLRTSGPYEQYF. J is TRBJ2-7 and V is TRBV27; TRBD2 matches at 10 bases. The germline V gene encodes CDR1 MNHEY and CDR2 SMNVEV (reference sequence). J lost 2 bases, V lost 3 bases, and 4 bases had no gene match. The CDR3 consists of 15 residues.

This clone was observed a few times. Its ends do not fully match the called genes, so a read error is possible. The genes are TRBV7-8 and TRBJ1-3; unclear D gene. The germline V gene has CDR1 SGHVS and CDR2 FQNEAQ. This CDR3 is built from 17 residues. The CDR3 bases are TGTGCCAGCACCTTAGCTCGGGCAGGACGTGCTGGAAACACCATATATTTT. Residues: CASTLARAGRAGNTIYF.

The J gene is TRBJ1-2, the V gene TRBV4-3; D unresolved. The CDR3 runs to 16 residues. Germline values: CDR1 LGHNA, CDR2 YSLEER. Trimming left V 2 bases short and J 4 bases short, with 17 bases between. In DNA form, the CDR3 reads TGCGCCAGCAGCCAAATCTTAGAGGCCAGCGTCTATGGCTACACCTTC. Translated: CASSQILEASVYGYTF.

This rearrangement joins TRBV2 to TRBJ1-5, with D possibly being TRBD1 (6 bases). The V end lost 4 bases, the J end lost 0 bases, and 10 bases lay between the germline ends. Germline CDR1 reads SNHLY; CDR2 reads FYNNEI. The CDR3 totals 15 residues. The CDR3 here is CASSGGTLSNQPQHF. The DNA of the CDR3 is TGTGCCAGCAGTGGCGGGACACTTAGCAATCAGCCCCAGCATTTT.

The genes are TRBV11-2 and TRBJ2-2; possibly TRBD1 or TRBD2 for D (6 bases each). The CDR3 spans 15 residues. CDR1 is SGHAT, CDR2 FQNNGV, per germline. Between the trimmed V and J ends, which lost 4 bases and 4 bases, there was a span of 13 bases. CDR3 nucleotides: TGTGCCAGCAGCTCCGAGGGGGAGGTCACCGGGGAGCTGTTTTTT. Encoded protein: CASSSEGEVTGELFF.

The rearrangement links TRBV5-4 to TRBJ1-1; 7 nucleotides align to TRBD1. The ends lost 4 bases at V and 1 base at J; junction bases unmatched: 7. Germline V gene data show CDR1 as SGHNT and CDR2 as YYREEE (reference sequence). The CDR3 length is 15 residues. The CDR3 nucleotides are TGTGCCAGCAGCCCTTACCGACAGGGGAACACTGAAGCTTTCTTT. As protein: CASSPYRQGNTEAFF.

The table lists this clone with a few counts. The chain uses TRBV7-2 and TRBJ1-3; no clear D. CDR1 is SGHTA and CDR2 is FQGNSA in the germline V gene. The V gene lost 1 base and the J gene lost 1 base, with 5 bases spanning the gap. This CDR3 has 14 residues. CDR3: CASSLERSGNTIYF. CDR3 bases: TGTGCCAGCAGCTTAGAACGGTCTGGAAACACCATATATTTT.

This chain connects TRBV6-6 to TRBJ2-3; TRBD2 might be the D (6 bases). CDR1 is MNHNY, CDR2 SVGAGI, per germline (reference sequence). This CDR3 is built from 15 residues. V was trimmed by 8 bases and J by 2 bases, leaving 17 bases between them. CDR3 nucleotides: TGTGCCAGCGGCCGGGACTCTTCGAACACAGATACGCAGTATTTT. It specifies CASGRDSSNTDTQYF.

This sequence joins TRBV7-2 and TRBJ2-7; 7 bases map to TRBD2. The CDR3 is 17 amino acids. Germline V gene data show CDR1 as SGHTA and CDR2 as FQGNSA. The V gene end was trimmed by 5 bases and the J gene end by 3 bases; junction bases not matched to a gene: 16. This CDR3 reads CASSQPLRRETLYEQYF. The CDR3 DNA follows: TGTGCCAGCAGCCAACCCCTTCGGCGGGAGACTCTCTACGAGCAGTACTTC.

This clone was counted a single time. This CDR3 is also generated by other DNA sequences in the sample. The chain joins TRBV12-3 or TRBV12-4 to TRBJ1-2; the D gene is possibly TRBD1 (5 bases). This CDR3 spans 12 amino acids. V was clipped by 5 bases and J by 3 bases, with 7 bases between them. The DNA for the CDR3 is TGTGCCAGCAGTGGGGGTGACTATGGCTACACCTTC. It specifies CASSGGDYGYTF.